This T cell receptor (beta chain) appears in the sequencing data of a study of cytomegalovirus exposure and HLA in healthy donors. Germline V gives CDR1 WSHSY, CDR2 SAAADI. The V gene lost 4 bases and the J gene lost 7 bases, with 10 bases spanning the gap. The CDR3 runs 12 residues. Unrecorded immune exposure was likely among donors, who were nominally healthy when sampled. PCR was performed using 60 Vbeta and 13 Jbeta primers. Only in-frame clones appear in the TCRdb table, and some are missing; sequencing was by immunoSEQ multiplex PCR. The data contain 70,000 to 85,000 clones, less than 75% of them singletons.

The chain combines TRBV10-2 with TRBJ1-2, with no clear D. The sequencing input was PBMCs. The clonotype originates from a man between 25 and 39 years old in good health and CMV-seropositive. The DNA for the CDR3 is TGCGCCAGCAGTGCGGAGTATGGTGGCTACACCTTC. It encodes CASSAEYGGYTF.